The 17 T cell receptor beta chains below come from one sample, sequenced in a study of CXCR3-negative and CXCR3-positive naive CD8 T cells. The libraries of TRB cDNA were prepared using 5' RACE with UMI labels. TCRdb reanalyzed the 5' RACE reads, giving one entry per CDR3 protein sequence and no DNA. The sample data list 130,000 or so distinct CDR3 sequences. What was sequenced was naive CXCR3- CD8+ T cells from blood. Subset specified: CD45RO-CCR7+CD27+CD95- naive CD8+ T cells lacking CXCR3 (TNR3-). The receptors stem from a human donor in good health. Some clones in this sample may be carry-over from other donors' samples.

The V call is TRBV6-5, the J call TRBJ2-1; the TCRdb D gene call, TRBD2, has no DNA to confirm it. Germline V gives CDR1 MNHEY, CDR2 SVGAGI. The CDR3 loop spans 19 amino acids. The CDR3 region is CASSSGTSGSRSSYNEQFF.

This sequence joins TRBV27 and TRBJ2-7; TCRdb proposes TRBD1, but this gene call is untestable without DNA. The CDR3 is 15 residues long. CDR1 and CDR2 (germline): MNHEY, SMNVEV (reference sequence). The CDR3 loop reads CASSLGASKSYEQYF.

This chain links TRBV4-1 with TRBJ2-1; with no DNA, the TCRdb D assignment of TRBD2 cannot be verified. Germline V gene data show CDR1 as MGHRA and CDR2 as YSYEKL. This CDR3 has 16 residues. The CDR3 sequence is CASSQVAGAHYNEQFF.

V and J are TRBV5-6 and TRBJ1-1; TCRdb's D call, TRBD1, is unchecked because there is no DNA. The CDR3 has 15 residues. Looked up from germline, CDR1 is SGHDT and CDR2 is YYEEEE. The CDR3 sequence: CASSSWGDKYTEAFF.

V is TRBV7-9 and J is TRBJ2-7; no DNA is available, so the TRBD2 call from TCRdb remains unchecked. Germline CDR1 and CDR2: SEHNR and FQNEAQ (reference sequence). There are 16 residues in the CDR3. The CDR3 region is CASSLILAGPDYEQYF.

The chain uses TRBV7-3 and TRBJ2-3; the D gene TCRdb calls, TRBD2, cannot be checked with no DNA. The CDR3 consists of 15 residues. CDR1 is SGHTA, CDR2 FQGTGA, per germline. CDR3: CASSFTSGITDTQYF. Filled out from reference TRBV7-3 and TRBJ2-3, the complete variable domain reads GAGVSQTPSNKVTEKGKYVELRCDPISGHTALYWYRQSLGQGPEFLIYFQGTGAADDSGLPNDRFFAVRPEGSVSTLKIQRTERGDSAVYLCASSFTSGITDTQYFGPGTRLTVL.

The chain uses TRBV7-6 and TRBJ2-1; TCRdb's assignment of TRBD1 cannot be checked, as there is no DNA. This CDR3 has 16 residues. Germline assignment: CDR1 SGHVS and CDR2 FNYEAQ. CDR3 sequence reads: CASSSHPRQGVNEQFF.

The gene calls are TRBV5-6 and TRBJ2-3; there is no DNA to check the TCRdb D call of TRBD1. The CDR3 is 11 amino acids. Germline V lookup: CDR1 SGHDT, CDR2 YYEEEE. Here the CDR3 reads CASSGGDTQYF.

The rearrangement joins TRBV29-1 to TRBJ2-2. This CDR3 contains 12 residues. The germline gives CDR1 SQVTM, CDR2 ANQGSEA. Here the CDR3 reads CSVAKGTGELFF.

The rearrangement uses TRBV28 and TRBJ1-1; absent DNA, TCRdb's TRBD1 call cannot be checked. This CDR3 is built from 14 residues. Germline-derived CDR1 and CDR2 are MDHEN and SYDVKM. The CDR3 sequence is CASSLGQTGTEAFF.

J is TRBJ2-5 and V is TRBV10-2; TCRdb gives TRBD1 as the D gene, but with no DNA this cannot be confirmed. Germline values: CDR1 WSHSY, CDR2 SAAADI. This CDR3 is built from 13 residues. CDR3 sequence: CASSARVEGTQYF.

The J gene is TRBJ1-2, the V gene TRBV6-2 or TRBV6-3. This CDR3 spans 16 amino acids. The germline gives CDR1 MNHEY, CDR2 SVGEGT. The CDR3 is CASSETLFTLADGYTF.

V and J are TRBV5-1 and TRBJ2-7; TCRdb's D gene call, TRBD2, goes unchecked for lack of DNA. Germline values: CDR1 SGHRS, CDR2 YFSETQ. The CDR3 runs to 14 residues. Here the CDR3 reads CASSLPGEAYEQYF.

The CDR3 sequence is CASSSRLAHDEQFF. V usage is TRBV7-9 and J usage is TRBJ2-1; TCRdb names TRBD2, which stays unverified in the absence of DNA. Germline V gene lookup returns CDR1 SEHNR and CDR2 FQNEAQ (reference sequence). This CDR3 comprises 14 residues.

The CDR3 protein is CASSYPGGQGQPQHF. This chain links TRBV6-6 with TRBJ1-5; TCRdb calls TRBD1, which cannot be checked without DNA. In germline, CDR1 is MNHNY, CDR2 SVGAGI (reference sequence). This CDR3 has 15 residues.

This chain connects TRBV5-5 to TRBJ2-7. Germline CDR1 SGHKS, CDR2 YYEKEE (reference sequence). The CDR3 has 16 amino acids. CDR3 protein: CASSLGSNAWVYEQYF.

CDR3 in amino acids: CASSLDLRGGYTF. This chain joins TRBV5-5 and TRBJ1-2; TCRdb proposes TRBD1, but this gene call is untestable without DNA. The CDR3 has 13 amino acids. Germline V gene sequence: CDR1 SGHKS, CDR2 YYEKEE (reference sequence).